This TCR beta chain derives from a study of T cells in Graves' hyperthyroidism and ophthalmopathy. Note on this clonotype: Its antigen is still unknown.

Trimming pared 0 bases from V and 6 bases from J, leaving 11 bases between. CDR3 length: 13 residues. CDR1 and CDR2 (germline): DFQATT, SNEGSKA (reference sequence). General study findings and limits: A median around 6.4 months before onset, the model predicted ophthalmopathy. Peripheral blood also featured most of the thyroid clonotypes expanded above 0.001.

Authors of the study amplified TCR beta CDR3 regions from RNA transcripts. TCR CDR3 regions were first amplified by RT-PCR with HTBI primers. TCRdb redid the calling of the multiplex PCR reads with MiXCR, one entry per CDR3 protein. The sample holds a few hundred thousand distinct CDR3 sequences; around 46% are singletons and the top ten take around 7.7%. The sequence was obtained from a young woman with Graves' hyperthyroidism. Sequences were obtained from peripheral blood or thyroid tissue (not recorded which). The V call is TRBV20-1, the J call TRBJ1-2; no clear D gene. The CDR3 DNA reads as TGCAGTGCTAGAGATAGCGGCTTGAATGGCTACACCTTC. The encoded protein is CSARDSGLNGYTF.